The next 27 T cell receptor beta chains were all read from a single sample in a study of Ad26.COV2.S vaccination and SARS-CoV-2 variants. The repertoire was sequenced with immunoSEQ multiplex PCR; TCRdb's copy has only in-frame clones and lacks some. Of about 480,000 clones in the sample, around 88% were seen once. Treatment of the sample: about 20 received Ad26.COV2.S at low or high dose, single or two shots; several received placebo; per-sample allocation not given. Sampling occurred on day 63 after the first vaccine or placebo injection. Sequences were derived from peripheral blood, sampled in a trial of Ad26.COV2.S vaccine versus placebo. All receptors come from a person aged 18-65 years who received the Ad26.COV2.S COVID-19 vaccine or a placebo.

The chain employs TRBV30 and TRBJ1-2; TRBD1 is a possible D gene (6 bases). V was trimmed by 1 base and J by 4 bases, leaving 10 bases between them. CDR1 is GTSNPN, CDR2 SVGIG, per germline (reference sequence). CDR3 length equals 13 residues. The CDR3 loop reads CAWSGTEIYGYTF. CDR3 DNA sequence: TGTGCCTGGAGTGGGACAGAAATCTATGGCTACACCTTC. Supplemented by reference TRBV30 and TRBJ1-2, the full variable domain reads SQTIHQWPATLVQPVGSPLSLECTVEGTSNPNLYWYRQAAGRGLQLLFYSVGIGQISSEVPQNLSASRPQDRQFILSSKKLLLSDSGFYLCAWSGTEIYGYTFGSGTRLTVV.

The gene calls are TRBV30 and TRBJ1-6; TRBD1 is a possible D gene (5 bases). V was shortened by 5 bases and J by 7 bases, with 12 bases between the two germline ends. Germline V CDR1 and CDR2: GTSNPN, SVGIG (reference sequence). This CDR3 has 13 residues. CDR3 protein: CAWCAGSNSPLHF. In DNA form, the CDR3 reads TGTGCCTGGTGCGCAGGGTCAAATTCACCCCTCCACTTT. The entire variable domain, with the rest obtained from reference TRBV30 and TRBJ1-6, is as follows: SQTIHQWPATLVQPVGSPLSLECTVEGTSNPNLYWYRQAAGRGLQLLFYSVGIGQISSEVPQNLSASRPQDRQFILSSKKLLLSDSGFYLCAWCAGSNSPLHFGNGTRLTVT.

This chain connects TRBV13 to TRBJ1-2, with no clear D. The CDR3 extends over 13 amino acids. Germline values: CDR1 PRHDT, CDR2 FYEKMQ (reference sequence). Trimming removed 1 base at V and 3 bases at J, with 6 bases between. The CDR3 DNA reads as TGTGCCAGCAGCTTAGTTAAGTACTATGGCTACACCTTC. It yields the protein CASSLVKYYGYTF.

The chain employs TRBV10-3 and TRBJ2-3, with TRBD2 matching over 7 bases. CDR3 length equals 23 residues. From germline, CDR1 is ENHRY and CDR2 SYGVKD. Unmatched junction bases numbered 26, after V lost 2 bases and J lost 0 bases. The CDR3 spells CAISEPLTPASGTLGVSTDTQYF. In DNA form, the CDR3 reads TGTGCCATCAGTGAGCCTCTAACGCCAGCCAGCGGGACCCTGGGAGTTAGCACAGATACGCAGTATTTT.

The J gene is TRBJ2-3, the V gene TRBV10-3, with D tentatively TRBD1 or TRBD2 (5 bases each). Trimming took off 0 bases at V and 7 bases at J, with 38 bases between the two ends. The CDR3 extends over 23 amino acids. Germline lookup yields CDR1 ENHRY and CDR2 SYGVKD. The CDR3 protein is CAISESLRSRDADPTSSPHTQYF. CDR3 in DNA: TGTGCCATCAGTGAGTCGCTCCGCTCCCGGGACGCGGACCCGACTTCCAGCCCCCATACGCAGTATTTT.

The chain carries TRBV19 and TRBJ2-7, with 7 nucleotides matching TRBD1. The CDR3 covers 11 residues. J gave up 2 bases and V 8 bases, and 0 bases lay outside the gene matches. From germline, CDR1 is LNHDA and CDR2 SQIVND (reference sequence). Here the CDR3 reads CASGQAYEQYF. CDR3 sequence (DNA): TGTGCCAGTGGACAGGCCTACGAGCAGTACTTC.

The genes are TRBV6-2 or TRBV6-3 and TRBJ2-1; weak D call: TRBD1 (5 bases). CDR1 and CDR2 (germline): MNHEY, SVGEGT. This CDR3 region has 11 residues. With 6 bases removed from V and 9 bases from J, the gap between germline ends came to 9 bases. CDR3 in amino acids: CASSKGVEQFF. CDR3 nucleotide sequence: TGTGCCAGCAGCAAAGGGGTTGAGCAGTTCTTC.

CDR3 DNA sequence: TGCAGCGTTGAAGAACCAGGGACAAAGAACACTGAAGCTTTCTTT. Translating gives CSVEEPGTKNTEAFF. The rearrangement uses TRBV29-1 and TRBJ1-1; possible D gene TRBD1, 6 bases. Trimming pared 0 bases from V and 1 base from J, leaving 12 bases between. CDR3 size: 15 residues. CDR1 and CDR2 (germline): SQVTM, ANQGSEA.

This chain joins TRBV21-1 and TRBJ2-1; no check of the table's D call, TRBD2, against the DNA was made. TRBV21-1 is a pseudogene. The CDR3 runs 16 residues. The CDR3 region is CASSQDPSGRYNEQFF. DNA for the CDR3: TGTGCCAGCAGCCAAGACCCTAGCGGGAGGTACAATGAGCAGTTCTTC.

The J gene is TRBJ1-2, the V gene TRBV28; tentative D call: TRBD1 (5 bases). Trimming cost V 8 bases and J 4 bases, with 17 bases left between them. This CDR3 is 14 amino acids long. Germline loops: CDR1 MDHEN, CDR2 SYDVKM. The CDR3 DNA follows: TGTGCCAGCGACCCCCGCCGGGGCGCCTATGGCTACACCTTC. Protein: CASDPRRGAYGYTF.

V usage is TRBV19 and J usage is TRBJ1-3; D perhaps matches TRBD1 (5 bases). V was trimmed by 7 bases and J by 0 bases, leaving 10 bases between them. The CDR3 covers 14 residues. CDR1 is LNHDA, CDR2 SQIVND, per germline (reference sequence). The CDR3 region has the DNA TGTGCCAGTATCCCGGACACCTCTGGAAACACCATATATTTT. Amino acid sequence: CASIPDTSGNTIYF.

The chain has TRBV29-1 and TRBJ2-7; 7 bases line up with TRBD2. Germline CDR1 SQVTM, CDR2 ANQGSEA. The CDR3 runs to 15 residues. The junction had 13 bases not matched to a gene; V was cut back by 5 bases and J by 3 bases. The CDR3 sequence is CSVSGLFAGVYEQYF. Written as DNA, the CDR3 is TGCAGCGTTTCGGGTTTGTTCGCGGGGGTCTACGAGCAGTACTTC.

V and J are TRBV6-5 and TRBJ2-1, with D perhaps TRBD2 (6 bases). Trimming removed 7 bases from V and 7 bases from J, with 14 bases in between. The length of the CDR3 is 13 residues. The germline V gene encodes CDR1 MNHEY and CDR2 SVGAGI. Here the CDR3 reads CASTVLAPNEQFF. The CDR3, as DNA: TGTGCCAGCACTGTACTAGCCCCGAATGAGCAGTTCTTC.

The chain uses TRBV28 and TRBJ1-1; the match to TRBD1 covers 12 bases. Trimming removed 6 bases from V and 6 bases from J; junction bases left unmatched: 8. This CDR3 spans 15 amino acids. CDR1 is MDHEN and CDR2 is SYDVKM in the germline V gene. The CDR3 here is CASRGPGQGASEAFF. The CDR3 nucleotides are TGTGCCAGCAGGGGTCCGGGACAGGGGGCATCTGAAGCTTTCTTT.

CDR3 DNA sequence: TGTGCCAGCAGCCCCACTTCCAATCTTGCCTACGAGCAGTACTTC. It specifies CASSPTSNLAYEQYF. The genes are TRBV27 and TRBJ2-7; D call uncertain. Per germline, CDR1 MNHEY and CDR2 SMNVEV (reference sequence). Trimming removed 6 bases from V and 2 bases from J, with 17 bases in between. CDR3 length equals 15 residues.

The rearrangement uses TRBV11-1 and TRBJ1-1; D remains ambiguous. The CDR3 sequence is 13 residues long. Trimming took 5 bases from V and 4 from J, leaving 11 bases between them. Germline V gives CDR1 SGHAT, CDR2 FQDESV (reference sequence). DNA for the CDR3: TGTGCCAGCAGCGATAGGGCGGGCACTGAAGCTTTCTTT. This codes for CASSDRAGTEAFF.

The chain couples TRBV7-6 to TRBJ2-7; 10 bases line up with TRBD2. The germline gives CDR1 SGHVS, CDR2 FNYEAQ. The CDR3 loop spans 15 amino acids. Trimming cost V 5 bases and J 2 bases; bases outside gene matches: 6. This CDR3 is CASSQGAGGPYEQYF. DNA of the CDR3: TGTGCCAGCAGCCAGGGAGCGGGAGGGCCCTACGAGCAGTACTTC.

The chain combines TRBV5-5 with TRBJ2-3; unclear D gene. This CDR3 region has 16 residues. Germline assignment: CDR1 SGHKS and CDR2 YYEKEE (reference sequence). The V end lost 0 bases, the J end lost 3 bases, and 14 bases lay between the germline ends. As DNA, the CDR3 is TGTGCCAGCAGCTTGGTGCCACTATTAAAGACAGATACGCAGTATTTT. Its translation is CASSLVPLLKTDTQYF.

The V call is TRBV30, the J call TRBJ2-1; possibly TRBD1 for D (6 bases). Germline V gene data show CDR1 as GTSNPN and CDR2 as SVGIG (reference sequence). The CDR3 runs 11 residues. Trimming removed 0 bases from V and 15 bases from J, with 12 bases in between. DNA of the CDR3: TGTGCCTGGAGTGTACAGGGACCCCGGTTCTTC. It yields the protein CAWSVQGPRFF.

The genes are TRBV30 and TRBJ1-1, with D maybe TRBD1 (6 bases). Deletions cut 2 bases from V and 0 bases from J, with 10 bases between. The V gene's germline CDR1 is GTSNPN and CDR2 SVGIG (reference sequence). The CDR3 has 14 residues. As DNA, the CDR3 is TGTGCCTGGAGTATCAGGGGAATGAACACTGAAGCTTTCTTT. Translating gives CAWSIRGMNTEAFF.

This clone appeared a single time. The CDR3 loop is CASSFTGDNQPQHF. CDR3 nucleotide sequence: TGTGCCAGCAGTTTCACAGGGGACAATCAGCCCCAGCATTTT. The rearrangement links TRBV28 to TRBJ1-5; TRBD1 matches at 7 bases. Trimming took 3 bases from V and 3 from J; bases not matched to a gene: 2. CDR1 is MDHEN, CDR2 SYDVKM, per germline. The CDR3 is 14 amino acids.

J is TRBJ1-2 and V is TRBV12-3 or TRBV12-4; D perhaps matches TRBD1 (5 bases). The CDR3 extends over 13 amino acids. With 6 bases removed from V and 3 bases from J, the gap between germline ends came to 11 bases. CDR3 nucleotide sequence: TGTGCCAGCAGCCCCAGGGATGACTATGGCTACACCTTC. This translates into CASSPRDDYGYTF.

As for this clone: Likely a read error: the CDR3 ends without its conserved phenylalanine or tryptophan. The DNA is omitted, as the CDR3 cannot be located on it reliably, and the CDR3 follows TCRdb's listing. This rearrangement joins TRBV4-1 to TRBJ1-1. The CDR3 has 13 amino acids, counting both end residues. The germline V gene encodes CDR1 MGHRA and CDR2 YSYEKL. The CDR3 is CASSHQEGSRTVL.

This clone was detected only a few times. The chain is built from TRBV28 and TRBJ1-5; tentatively, D is TRBD1 (5 bases). This CDR3 region has 15 residues. The ends were cut back, 5 bases at V and 7 bases at J, with 18 bases in the middle. CDR1 and CDR2 (germline): MDHEN, SYDVKM. The CDR3 loop is CASSPTAPGGQPQHF. CDR3 DNA sequence: TGTGCCAGCAGTCCGACGGCCCCGGGGGGGCAGCCCCAGCATTTT. The full variable domain, with the rest looked up from reference TRBV28 and TRBJ1-5, is DVKVTQSSRYLVKRTGEKVFLECVQDMDHENMFWYRQDPGLGLRLIYFSYDVKMKEKGDIPEGYSVSREKKERFSLILESASTNQTSMYLCASSPTAPGGQPQHFGDGTRLSIL.

The chain has TRBV28 and TRBJ1-2; tentative D call: TRBD1 (5 bases). V gave up 2 bases and J gave up 5 bases, with 12 bases separating them. CDR1 and CDR2 (germline): MDHEN, SYDVKM. The CDR3 loop spans 14 amino acids. The CDR3 loop is CASSLGRWGYGYTF. Here the CDR3 DNA reads TGTGCCAGCAGTTTAGGGCGATGGGGGTATGGCTACACCTTC.

The J gene is TRBJ2-7, the V gene TRBV6-2 or TRBV6-3; D might be TRBD2 (6 bases). The CDR3 is made up of 11 amino acids. The V and J ends lost 5 bases and 7 bases respectively, with 9 bases between them. Germline assignment: CDR1 MNHEY and CDR2 SVGEGT. CDR3 bases: TGTGCCAGCAGTCCCGGAGGGGAGCAGTACTTC. Encoded protein: CASSPGGEQYF.

The rearrangement links TRBV6-2 or TRBV6-3 to TRBJ1-2; possible D gene TRBD1, 6 bases. The V gene lost 6 bases and the J gene lost 7 bases, with 12 bases spanning the gap. CDR1 and CDR2 from the germline V gene are MNHEY and SVGEGT. The CDR3 consists of 12 residues. The CDR3 sequence: CASSLQGFGYTF. CDR3 DNA: TGTGCCAGCAGCCTCCAGGGGTTTGGCTACACCTTC.